These 30 T cell receptor beta chains share one sample of origin, sequenced in a study of beta chain features in type 1 diabetes. These receptors are not linked to any known antigen. The investigators reverse transcribed all of the isolated RNA, so they sequenced expressed TCRB transcripts. The data were produced by immunoSEQ multiplex PCR, yet TCRdb's version contains in-frame clones alone and is incomplete. The table records 200,000 to 300,000 clones, about a tenth of them present only once. General study results and limits: Moderate yet significant TCRB CDR3 shortening was seen in Type 1 diabetes patients in all four CD4+ subsets.

Material for sequencing was naive CD4+ T cells from blood. Receptor source: a man between 25 and 39 years old with type 1 diabetes.

CDR3 loop: CASSRDRVQPQHF. CDR3 DNA: TGCGCCAGCAGCCGGGACAGGGTTCAGCCCCAGCATTTT. V usage is TRBV4-3 and J usage is TRBJ1-5; TRBD1 matches 9 bases. V gave up 4 bases and J gave up 6 bases; unmatched junction bases: 1. The CDR3 runs to 13 residues. Germline V gene data show CDR1 as LGHNA and CDR2 as YSLEER.

The chain links TRBV6-6 to TRBJ2-1; 14 bases map to TRBD2. The CDR3 has 16 amino acids. Trimming cost V 6 bases and J 0 bases; bases outside gene matches: 1. The germline V gene encodes CDR1 MNHNY and CDR2 SVGAGI (reference sequence). The DNA of the CDR3 is TGTGCCAGCAGGGGACTAGCGGGGGTCTCCTACAATGAGCAGTTCTTC. Amino acid sequence: CASRGLAGVSYNEQFF.

This clone has only a few counts. The chain recombines TRBV30 with TRBJ2-3; 8 bases are shared with TRBD2. The CDR3 has 14 residues. Germline V gene data show CDR1 as GTSNPN and CDR2 as SVGIG (reference sequence). The J segment lost 14 bases and the V segment lost 0 bases, leaving 13 bases of the junction unmatched. DNA for the CDR3: TGTGCCTGGAGTGTACGAGTTGCGGGGGGCGGTTTGTATTTT. Its protein is CAWSVRVAGGGLYF.

The gene calls are TRBV5-4 and TRBJ2-3; a possible D gene is TRBD1 (6 bases). Germline CDR1 and CDR2: SGHNT and YYREEE (reference sequence). Trimming removed 3 bases at V and 0 bases at J, with 11 bases between. This CDR3 comprises 15 residues. In DNA form, the CDR3 reads TGTGCCAGCAGCTCTCAGGGGCCTAGCACAGATACGCAGTATTTT. Protein: CASSSQGPSTDTQYF.

The genes are TRBV11-2 and TRBJ2-1, with 7 nucleotides matching TRBD1. Germline V gene sequence: CDR1 SGHAT, CDR2 FQNNGV. Trimming at V came to 3 bases and at J to 6 bases, leaving 2 bases not matched to a gene. The CDR3 runs 13 residues. The CDR3 here is CASSLDRSNEQFF. The CDR3, as DNA: TGTGCCAGCAGCTTGGACAGGTCCAATGAGCAGTTCTTC.

The V gene is TRBV29-1, the J gene TRBJ1-1; D not certain. V was shortened by 4 bases and J by 3 bases, with 12 bases between the two germline ends. Germline V gene lookup returns CDR1 SQVTM and CDR2 ANQGSEA. CDR3 size: 13 residues. CDR3 bases: TGCAGCGTTGGATCCCAGAGGGACACTGAAGCTTTCTTT. Encoded protein: CSVGSQRDTEAFF.

The rearrangement uses TRBV7-3 and TRBJ2-7, with a possible D match to TRBD1 (6 bases). Germline V CDR1 and CDR2: SGHTA, FQGTGA. V was cut by 4 bases and J by 4 bases, with 11 bases left in between. The CDR3 runs 13 residues. Here the CDR3 reads CASSWGHEYEQYF. CDR3 DNA: TGTGCCAGCAGCTGGGGACACGAATACGAGCAGTACTTC. Using reference TRBV7-3 and TRBJ2-7 for the parts outside the CDR3, the full variable domain is GAGVSQTPSNKVTEKGKYVELRCDPISGHTALYWYRQSLGQGPEFLIYFQGTGAADDSGLPNDRFFAVRPEGSVSTLKIQRTERGDSAVYLCASSWGHEYEQYFGPGTRLTVT.

This clone is a singleton in its sample. The V and J genes are TRBV5-1 and TRBJ1-3, with no clear D. The CDR3 is made up of 15 amino acids. Trimming stripped 0 bases from V and 0 bases from J, with 7 bases between. The germline V gene encodes CDR1 SGHRS and CDR2 YFSETQ. The CDR3 reads CASSLGQTSGNTIYF. CDR3 coding DNA: TGCGCCAGCAGCTTGGGACAAACCTCTGGAAACACCATATATTTT.

The rearrangement links TRBV4-3 to TRBJ2-5, with D possibly matching TRBD2 (5 bases). CDR3 size: 15 residues. Germline V lookup: CDR1 LGHNA, CDR2 YSLEER. The V gene lost 4 bases and the J gene lost 5 bases, with 17 bases spanning the gap. The CDR3 loop reads CASSRRAAGGETQYF. The CDR3 DNA follows: TGCGCCAGCAGCCGCCGGGCCGCCGGCGGGGAGACCCAGTACTTC.

This clone was observed a few times. This specimen includes other DNA sequences encoding the same CDR3. The chain is built from TRBV2 and TRBJ2-2; D may be TRBD2 (5 bases). Per germline, CDR1 SNHLY and CDR2 FYNNEI. The V and J ends lost 6 bases and 8 bases respectively, with 7 bases between them. The CDR3 length is 11 residues. The CDR3 region has the DNA TGTGCCAGCAGGCTAGCAGGGGAGCTGTTTTTT. Protein: CASRLAGELFF.

This clone was detected only once. This sequence joins TRBV28 and TRBJ1-2; the D gene is possibly TRBD1 (6 bases). Germline CDR1 is MDHEN and CDR2 is SYDVKM. The CDR3 has 13 residues. V was trimmed by 5 bases and J by 4 bases, leaving 11 bases between them. The CDR3 sequence is CASSKGHGYGYTF. The CDR3 region has the DNA TGTGCCAGCAGTAAGGGACATGGCTATGGCTACACCTTC.

This clone was counted between two and nine times. V is TRBV18 and J is TRBJ2-2, with 8 nucleotides matching TRBD2. Trimming at V came to 3 bases and at J to 0 bases, leaving 0 bases not matched to a gene. The CDR3 spans 15 residues. The germline gives CDR1 KGHSH, CDR2 LQKENI. CDR3 sequence (DNA): TGTGCCAGCTCACCGCGGGGGGCGAACACCGGGGAGCTGTTTTTT. Translated, it gives CASSPRGANTGELFF.

The V gene is TRBV4-3, the J gene TRBJ1-4; weak D call: TRBD1 (5 bases). Trimming stripped 4 bases from V and 3 bases from J, with 15 bases between. The CDR3 runs to 16 residues. Germline CDR1 is LGHNA and CDR2 is YSLEER. The CDR3 here is CASSRIPGGANEKLFF. CDR3 in DNA: TGCGCCAGCAGCCGCATACCCGGGGGGGCTAATGAAAAACTGTTTTTT.

This clone was seen more than once but under ten times. The V gene is TRBV2, the J gene TRBJ2-3; TRBD2 aligns across 7 bases. Per the germline V gene, CDR1 is SNHLY and CDR2 is FYNNEI. This CDR3 has 14 residues. V lost 3 bases and J lost 0; bases outside the gene matches: 0. In DNA form, the CDR3 reads TGTGCCAGCAGTGAGGGGGGGAGCACAGATACGCAGTATTTT. Translation gives CASSEGGSTDTQYF.

The chain is built from TRBV19 and TRBJ1-6; tentative D call: TRBD1 (5 bases). V lost 6 bases to trimming and J lost 10 bases, with 16 bases between them. The CDR3 extends over 14 amino acids. Germline CDR1 and CDR2: LNHDA and SQIVND (reference sequence). CDR3 loop: CASSPQGQGSPLHF. Written as DNA, the CDR3 is TGTGCCAGTAGCCCGCAGGGTCAGGGCTCACCCCTCCACTTT.

The J gene is TRBJ2-1, the V gene TRBV9; possibly TRBD2 for D (6 bases). The CDR3 extends over 14 amino acids. Germline lookup yields CDR1 SGDLS and CDR2 YYNGEE. Trimming removed 3 bases at V and 0 bases at J, with 7 bases between. CDR3 nucleotides: TGTGCCAGCAGCGGGAGGGACTCCTACAATGAGCAGTTCTTC. Encoded protein: CASSGRDSYNEQFF.

This clone was counted a few times. This sequence joins TRBV30 and TRBJ2-1; 14 nucleotides agree with TRBD2. The CDR3 sequence is 15 residues long. Trimming at V came to 2 bases and at J to 6 bases, leaving 3 bases not matched to a gene. From germline, CDR1 is GTSNPN and CDR2 SVGIG (reference sequence). The CDR3 DNA is TGTGCCTGGAGTTCCGGGACTAGCGGGGGCAATGAGCAGTTCTTC. Translated, it gives CAWSSGTSGGNEQFF.

This clone was detected only a few times. The V call is TRBV28, the J call TRBJ2-5; tentative D call: TRBD1 (7 bases). The germline V and J ends were trimmed by 5 bases and 5 bases, with 21 bases remaining between them. The CDR3 spans 16 residues. Germline V CDR1 and CDR2: MDHEN, SYDVKM. DNA of the CDR3: TGTGCCAGCAGTCCCCTCGGAACGACAGGGAGGGAGACCCAGTACTTC. This codes for CASSPLGTTGRETQYF.

There are a few counts of this clone. The V call is TRBV29-1, the J call TRBJ2-6; 7 positions match TRBD2. The CDR3 totals 18 residues. CDR1 is SQVTM and CDR2 is ANQGSEA in the germline V gene. The V and J ends lost 4 bases and 4 bases, in that order; junction bases with no gene match: 16. As DNA, the CDR3 is TGCAGCGTTGCGGGGGGTCGAGGGCTCACACGGGGGGCCAACGTCCTGACTTTC. Amino acids: CSVAGGRGLTRGANVLTF.

This clone turned up a few times. The genes are TRBV28 and TRBJ2-3; 7 bases map to TRBD1. The CDR3 extends over 14 amino acids. Germline trimming cut 2 bases from V and 1 base from J; bases unmatched to any gene: 0. Germline V lookup: CDR1 MDHEN, CDR2 SYDVKM. The CDR3 DNA reads as TGTGCCAGCAGTTTAGGGACAGGCACAGATACGCAGTATTTT. Translated, it gives CASSLGTGTDTQYF.

The genes are TRBV5-6 and TRBJ2-2, with no clear D. The germline gives CDR1 SGHDT, CDR2 YYEEEE. The CDR3 is made up of 13 amino acids. Trimming took off 5 bases at V and 4 bases at J, with 9 bases between the two ends. In DNA, the CDR3 is TGTGCCAGCAGTCAGATCTCCACCGGGGAGCTGTTTTTT. Its translation is CASSQISTGELFF.

This clone was counted only a few times. The chain is built from TRBV11-2 and TRBJ2-6; 7 bases map to TRBD1. The CDR3 totals 14 residues. The trim removed 5 bases at V and 6 bases at J, leaving 4 bases unmatched. Germline V gene sequence: CDR1 SGHAT, CDR2 FQNNGV. The CDR3 loop is CASSSRGKANVLTF. The CDR3 DNA reads as TGTGCCAGCAGCAGCAGGGGGAAGGCCAACGTCCTGACTTTC.

This clone was observed a handful of times. The chain joins TRBV7-9 to TRBJ1-4; no clear D. The CDR3 has 15 amino acids. V lost 3 bases, J lost 0 bases, and 8 bases lay in between. Germline V gene sequence: CDR1 SEHNR, CDR2 FQNEAQ (reference sequence). CDR3 DNA: TGTGCCAGCAGCTTCACAGCAGCAACTAATGAAAAACTGTTTTTT. Its translation: CASSFTAATNEKLFF.

This chain links TRBV2 with TRBJ1-1; D not resolved. CDR1 SNHLY and CDR2 FYNNEI come from the germline V gene. The germline V and J ends were trimmed by 8 bases and 0 bases, with 10 bases remaining between them. This CDR3 spans 13 amino acids. DNA for the CDR3: TGTGCCAGCTACCGTCAGGTGAACACTGAAGCTTTCTTT. Translation: CASYRQVNTEAFF.

This clone was picked up many times. The chain recombines TRBV2 with TRBJ2-3; no clear D. V lost 10 bases and J lost 2, with 7 bases in between. The CDR3 is made up of 11 amino acids. Germline values: CDR1 SNHLY, CDR2 FYNNEI. The CDR3 DNA reads as TGTGCCACCTCTACCACAGATACGCAGTATTTT. Its translation: CATSTTDTQYF.

There are a few counts of this clone. The rearrangement joins TRBV28 to TRBJ2-2; weak D call: TRBD1 (7 bases). Germline V gene lookup returns CDR1 MDHEN and CDR2 SYDVKM. V was clipped by 6 bases and J by 1 base, with 12 bases between them. The CDR3 loop spans 15 amino acids. DNA of the CDR3: TGTGCCAGCAGGGAGGGGGCGAAGAACACCGGGGAGCTGTTTTTT. This sequence encodes CASREGAKNTGELFF.

This clone was counted only a few times. The V gene is TRBV5-4, the J gene TRBJ2-1; D gene ambiguous. V was trimmed by 4 bases and J by 10 bases, leaving 15 bases between them. Germline V lookup: CDR1 SGHNT, CDR2 YYREEE (reference sequence). The CDR3 has 13 residues. CDR3 residues: CASSPPSLEEQFF. CDR3 nucleotide sequence: TGTGCCAGCAGCCCCCCTAGTTTGGAGGAGCAGTTCTTC.

In its sample, this clone was seen a few times. The J gene is TRBJ1-1, the V gene TRBV2, with 11 nucleotides matching TRBD1. After removal of 6 bases from V and 4 bases from J, the junction contained 7 bases not matched to a gene. Germline CDR1 and CDR2: SNHLY and FYNNEI. The CDR3 sequence is 15 residues long. The CDR3 loop is CASSGQGAPGTEAFF. DNA of the CDR3: TGTGCCAGCAGCGGACAGGGGGCGCCGGGCACTGAAGCTTTCTTT. Complete variable domain (other parts from reference TRBV2 and TRBJ1-1): EPEVTQTPSHQVTQMGQEVILRCVPISNHLYFYWYRQILGQKVEFLVSFYNNEISEKSEIFDDQFSVERPDGSNFTLKIRSTKLEDSAMYFCASSGQGAPGTEAFFGQGTRLTVV.

The chain joins TRBV7-9 to TRBJ2-2, with 10 bases aligning to TRBD1. CDR1 and CDR2 from the germline V gene are SEHNR and FQNEAQ (reference sequence). The CDR3 has 15 residues. V was pared by 5 bases and J by 9 bases, with 9 bases of the junction left unmatched. CDR3 in DNA: TGTGCCAGCAGCCATGGGACAGGGGCCGCTTGGGAGCTGTTTTTT. It encodes CASSHGTGAAWELFF.

V is TRBV4-2 and J is TRBJ1-6; tentative D call: TRBD1 (5 bases). Per the germline V gene, CDR1 is LGHNA and CDR2 is YNFKEQ. The CDR3 has 12 residues. Trimming pared 4 bases from V and 10 bases from J, leaving 8 bases between. Here the CDR3 reads CASSPGGSPLHF. The CDR3 DNA reads TGTGCCAGCAGCCCGGGGGGATCACCCCTCCACTTT.